These 3 T cell receptor beta chains share one sample of origin, sequenced in a study of shared clonotypes between healthy human individuals. Only in-frame clones appear in the TCRdb table, and some are missing; sequencing was by immunoSEQ multiplex PCR. The table has about 2 million clones, about 95% seen once; the top ten hold 0.9% to 1.4%. CD45RO-negative, CCR7-positively selected cells formed the naive CD8 fraction, excluding terminally differentiated effector memory CD45RA+ cells. The source material was naive CD8+ T cells sorted from blood. These receptors were obtained from a man aged 18-30 years in good health.

This clone was found once. The V and J genes are TRBV14 and TRBJ2-2; D is undetermined. Looked up from germline, CDR1 is SGHDN and CDR2 is FVKESK. V lost 4 bases and J lost 1, with 7 bases in between. This CDR3 contains 14 residues. CDR3 in DNA: TGTGCCAGCAGCCCCCGACAGAACACCGGGGAGCTGTTTTTT. Translated: CASSPRQNTGELFF.

This sequence joins TRBV21-1 and TRBJ1-5; the table's D call, TRBD1, has no DNA check behind it. TRBV21-1 is designated a pseudogene. The CDR3 totals 14 residues. The CDR3 nucleotides read TGTGCCAGCAGCAATCTCGGACAGAATCAGCCCCAGCATTTT. This sequence encodes CASSNLGQNQPQHF.

This clone is a singleton in its sample. The chain joins TRBV5-6 to TRBJ1-2; no reliable D call. Trimming left V 1 base short and J 3 bases short, with 10 bases between. The CDR3 runs to 14 residues. Germline CDR1 is SGHDT and CDR2 is YYEEEE. The DNA of the CDR3 is TGTGCCAGCAGCTTGTTCGGGGAGGACTATGGCTACACCTTC. Translated, it gives CASSLFGEDYGYTF. Drawing the rest from reference TRBV5-6 and TRBJ1-2, the complete variable domain is DAGVTQSPTHLIKTRGQQVTLRCSPKSGHDTVSWYQQALGQGPQFIFQYYEEEERQRGNFPDRFSGHQFPNYSSELNVNALLLGDSALYLCASSLFGEDYGYTFGSGTRLTVV.